This entry lists 27 T cell receptor beta chains sequenced from one sample in a study of blood T cell repertoires in COVID-19. This table comes from immunoSEQ multiplex PCR, and its TCRdb copy is limited to in-frame clones, with some not included. Here the sample spans approximately 300,000 clones, about 90% being singletons. Sequencing used peripheral blood. The source of these receptors is a man younger than 30 with active or convalescent COVID-19.

The chain recombines TRBV4-3 with TRBJ1-6; D remains unclear. The germline V and J ends were trimmed by 0 bases and 8 bases, with 5 bases remaining between them. Germline V gives CDR1 LGHNA, CDR2 YSLEER. This CDR3 is built from 13 residues. The CDR3 nucleotides are TGCGCCAGCAGCCAAGATCTCGATTCACCCCTCCACTTT. Residues: CASSQDLDSPLHF.

As for this clone: Relative to the germline gene, one junction end is altered; a read error may explain this. This chain joins TRBV2 and TRBJ1-5; 8 bases are shared with TRBD1. Per germline, CDR1 SNHLY and CDR2 FYNNEI. The CDR3 covers 17 residues. CDR3 coding DNA: TGTGCCAGCAGCGAAGAAGATCAGGGGGCGCCAGGCCAGCCCCAGCATTTT. Translated, it gives CASSEEDQGAPGQPQHF.

J is TRBJ2-7 and V is TRBV28; TRBD2 aligns across 11 bases. The CDR3 covers 15 residues. Germline V gene lookup returns CDR1 MDHEN and CDR2 SYDVKM. Unmatched junction bases numbered 5, after V lost 5 bases and J lost 2 bases. CDR3 DNA: TGTGCCAGCAGTCCCCGGACTAGCGGGCCCTACGAGCAGTACTTC. Its translation is CASSPRTSGPYEQYF.

The count of this clone is one. This rearrangement joins TRBV6-6 to TRBJ1-3; D perhaps matches TRBD1 (6 bases). V lost 4 bases to trimming and J lost 2 bases, with 9 bases between them. Looked up from germline, CDR1 is MNHNY and CDR2 is SVGAGI (reference sequence). The CDR3 runs to 14 residues. CDR3 DNA sequence: TGTGCCAGCAGTTCGGGGGGCCCTGGAAACACCATATATTTT. Its protein product is CASSSGGPGNTIYF.

The chain uses TRBV6-5 and TRBJ2-7, with unresolved D. V lost 8 bases, J lost 9 bases, and 20 bases lay in between. Germline V gives CDR1 MNHEY, CDR2 SVGAGI. This CDR3 is built from 13 residues. CDR3 sequence reads: CASAQVPPSGQYF. The CDR3 DNA is TGTGCCAGCGCCCAGGTCCCCCCTTCAGGGCAGTACTTC.

The V and J genes are TRBV10-2 and TRBJ1-2; D is possibly TRBD1 (5 bases). V was pared by 4 bases and J by 4 bases, with 13 bases between. The CDR3 runs 14 residues. Germline CDR1 reads WSHSY; CDR2 reads SAAADI. CDR3 DNA sequence: TGCGCCAGCAGTGGAAGACAGTTTCGCTATGGCTACACCTTC. Protein: CASSGRQFRYGYTF.

The chain joins TRBV11-3 to TRBJ2-5, with 7 bases matching TRBD2. The J segment lost 1 base and the V segment lost 5 bases, leaving 7 bases of the junction unmatched. Germline CDR1 is SGHNT and CDR2 is YENEEA. The CDR3 runs 15 residues. As DNA, the CDR3 is TGTGCCAGCAGCCGTGGGAGGGCTACCCAAGAGACCCAGTACTTC. It encodes CASSRGRATQETQYF.

The chain combines TRBV6-6 with TRBJ2-7, with 7 bases aligning to TRBD2. Germline V gene data show CDR1 as MNHNY and CDR2 as SVGAGI (reference sequence). The junction had 4 bases not matched to a gene; V was cut back by 4 bases and J by 4 bases. The CDR3 is made up of 13 amino acids. The DNA of the CDR3 is TGTGCCAGCAGTTTCTCTAGCGGTTACGAGCAGTACTTC. This encodes CASSFSSGYEQYF.

V usage is TRBV2 and J usage is TRBJ1-1; no clear D. Germline V gene data show CDR1 as SNHLY and CDR2 as FYNNEI. CDR3 size: 13 residues. Trimming left V 2 bases short and J 5 bases short, with 9 bases between. CDR3 nucleotide sequence: TGTGCCAGCAGTGAACGGGGATGGACTGAAGCTTTCTTT. Amino acid sequence: CASSERGWTEAFF.

The CDR3 region has the DNA TGTGCCAGCAGCTTAAGGCCAGGGGACGAGCAGTACTTC. It codes for CASSLRPGDEQYF. The V call is TRBV7-3, the J call TRBJ2-7, with D perhaps matching TRBD1 (6 bases). The CDR3 runs to 13 residues. V dropped 1 base and J dropped 5 bases, with 9 bases sitting between them. Germline values: CDR1 SGHTA, CDR2 FQGTGA.

This chain uses TRBV7-9 with TRBJ2-3; 12 bases match TRBD2. Germline V CDR1 and CDR2: SEHNR, FQNEAQ (reference sequence). The ends lost 5 bases at V and 2 bases at J; junction bases unmatched: 11. This CDR3 spans 18 amino acids. CDR3 protein: CASSPRLAGVLYTDTQYF. The CDR3 nucleotides are TGTGCCAGCAGCCCCAGACTAGCGGGGGTCTTATACACAGATACGCAGTATTTT.

The rearrangement joins TRBV25-1 to TRBJ2-1, with D perhaps TRBD2 (5 bases). V shed 10 bases and J shed 6 bases, with 10 bases lying between them. The CDR3 loop spans 11 amino acids. Germline CDR1 is MGHDK and CDR2 is SYGVNS. The chain's CDR3 is CATIRGNEQFF. Written as DNA, the CDR3 is TGTGCCACCATCCGGGGCAATGAGCAGTTCTTC.

This rearrangement joins TRBV7-9 to TRBJ2-7, with 9 bases identical to TRBD1. Germline V lookup: CDR1 SEHNR, CDR2 FQNEAQ (reference sequence). The trim removed 1 base at V and 6 bases at J, leaving 16 bases unmatched. The CDR3 sequence is 18 residues long. The CDR3 bases are TGTGCCAGCAGCTTAGTGGGACAGGGACGAGAATCGGGCTTCGAGCAGTACTTC. It is translated as CASSLVGQGRESGFEQYF.

This clone was seen a handful of times. V is TRBV5-1 and J is TRBJ2-2; TRBD2 might be the D (6 bases). Trimming left V 0 bases short and J 5 bases short, with 17 bases between. In germline, CDR1 is SGHRS, CDR2 YFSETQ. The CDR3 loop spans 17 amino acids. The CDR3 is CASSLELGLQGTGELFF. CDR3 nucleotides: TGCGCCAGCAGCTTGGAATTGGGACTCCAGGGTACCGGGGAGCTGTTTTTT.

The chain couples TRBV19 to TRBJ1-2; 9 nucleotides line up with TRBD1. Germline V gene lookup returns CDR1 LNHDA and CDR2 SQIVND (reference sequence). The CDR3 runs to 15 residues. The J segment lost 2 bases and the V segment lost 7 bases, leaving 8 bases of the junction unmatched. CDR3 sequence: CASTKLGQGNYGYTF. The CDR3 DNA reads TGTGCCAGTACGAAATTGGGACAGGGAAACTATGGCTACACCTTC.

The chain couples TRBV24-1 to TRBJ2-7; tentatively, D is TRBD2 (5 bases). V gave up 6 bases and J gave up 4 bases, with 12 bases separating them. Germline V lookup: CDR1 KGHDR, CDR2 SFDVKD. CDR3 length: 13 amino acids. CDR3 nucleotide sequence: TGTGCCACCAGTCGAACTAGTGATTACGAGCAGTACTTC. Translating gives CATSRTSDYEQYF.

V is TRBV5-1 and J is TRBJ2-3; maybe TRBD1 (6 bases). CDR1 SGHRS and CDR2 YFSETQ come from the germline V gene. The CDR3 covers 15 residues. Trimming removed 4 bases from V and 4 bases from J, with 16 bases in between. CDR3 nucleotides: TGCGCCAGCAGCGTGGGGATGGACAGTCCAGATACGCAGTATTTT. It specifies CASSVGMDSPDTQYF.

The J gene is TRBJ2-7, the V gene TRBV6-5; no firm D call. Germline V lookup: CDR1 MNHEY, CDR2 SVGAGI. V lost 6 bases and J lost 3, with 15 bases in between. CDR3 length: 14 amino acids. The chain's CDR3 is CASRRTPHNYEQYF. The CDR3 nucleotides are TGTGCCAGCAGACGCACGCCACATAACTACGAGCAGTACTTC.

V gene TRBV7-6 combines with J gene TRBJ2-5; 8 bases are shared with TRBD2. V lost 3 bases and J lost 0; bases outside the gene matches: 3. Germline V gene sequence: CDR1 SGHVS, CDR2 FNYEAQ. The CDR3 is 15 residues long. The DNA of the CDR3 is TGTGCCAGCAGCTTTAGCGGGGAGTACCAAGAGACCCAGTACTTC. Residues: CASSFSGEYQETQYF.

This clone was counted a single time. The chain joins TRBV7-8 to TRBJ1-4, with 10 bases aligning to TRBD1. V dropped 1 base and J dropped 5; count of bases not matched to a gene: 7. This CDR3 contains 17 residues. CDR1 SGHVS and CDR2 FQNEAQ come from the germline V gene. CDR3 loop: CASSLVGTGVPNEKLFF. The CDR3 nucleotides are TGTGCCAGCAGCTTAGTCGGGACAGGGGTCCCAAATGAAAAACTGTTTTTT.

The rearrangement joins TRBV11-2 to TRBJ2-1, with 9 bases aligning to TRBD2. V lost 5 bases to trimming and J lost 8 bases; unmatched junction nucleotides: 13. The CDR3 is made up of 16 amino acids. Germline V gene data show CDR1 as SGHAT and CDR2 as FQNNGV. DNA for the CDR3: TGTGCCAGCAGCCCCCCAGGCGGGGGGGCCAGGTATGAGCAGTTCTTC. Translated: CASSPPGGGARYEQFF.

This clone appeared a few times. The rearrangement links TRBV7-9 to TRBJ2-1; 7 bases line up with TRBD1. This CDR3 comprises 11 residues. CDR1 is SEHNR, CDR2 FQNEAQ, per germline (reference sequence). V dropped 5 bases and J dropped 13; count of bases not matched to a gene: 5. CDR3 nucleotides: TGTGCCAGCAGCGACCGGGACAGACAGTTCTTC. This encodes CASSDRDRQFF.

The gene calls are TRBV18 and TRBJ2-2, with TRBD2 matching 14 bases. Germline V gene data show CDR1 as KGHSH and CDR2 as LQKENI. After removal of 3 bases from V and 6 bases from J, the junction contained 9 bases not matched to a gene. The CDR3 contains 18 residues. The CDR3 DNA is TGTGCCAGCTCACCCACTTGGACTAGCGGGAGGTTCGCCGGGGAGCTGTTTTTT. Translation: CASSPTWTSGRFAGELFF. The full variable domain, rest sourced from reference TRBV18 and TRBJ2-2, is NAGVMQNPRHLVRRRGQEARLRCSPMKGHSHVYWYRQLPEEGLKFMVYLQKENIIDESGMPKERFSAEFPKEGPSILRIQQVVRGDSAAYFCASSPTWTSGRFAGELFFGEGSRLTVL.

The V gene is TRBV29-1, the J gene TRBJ2-3, with TRBD2 identical over 13 bases. The CDR3 is 16 residues long. Trimming cost V 0 bases and J 4 bases; bases outside gene matches: 4. Looked up from germline, CDR1 is SQVTM and CDR2 is ANQGSEA. CDR3 nucleotide sequence: TGCAGCGTTGAAGATGTGGGACTAGCGGGGTCAGATACGCAGTATTTT. It encodes CSVEDVGLAGSDTQYF.

The J gene is TRBJ2-1, the V gene TRBV13, with 9 bases identical to TRBD2. The CDR3 covers 18 residues. V lost 0 bases to trimming and J lost 0 bases; unmatched junction nucleotides: 6. Germline values: CDR1 PRHDT, CDR2 FYEKMQ (reference sequence). CDR3 in amino acids: CASSLGLAGLNSYNEQFF. CDR3 sequence (DNA): TGTGCCAGCAGCTTAGGGCTAGCGGGACTTAACTCCTACAATGAGCAGTTCTTC.

The chain has TRBV28 and TRBJ1-1; 7 bases line up with TRBD1. Trimming took 5 bases from V and 6 from J; bases not matched to a gene: 6. The CDR3 sequence is 13 residues long. In germline, CDR1 is MDHEN, CDR2 SYDVKM. In DNA form, the CDR3 reads TGTGCCAGCAGTCTTACAGGGGTTGCTGAAGCTTTCTTT. It codes for CASSLTGVAEAFF. Supplemented by reference TRBV28 and TRBJ1-1, the full variable domain reads DVKVTQSSRYLVKRTGEKVFLECVQDMDHENMFWYRQDPGLGLRLIYFSYDVKMKEKGDIPEGYSVSREKKERFSLILESASTNQTSMYLCASSLTGVAEAFFGQGTRLTVV.

This clone was counted between two and nine times. V gene TRBV3-1 (or the pseudogene TRBV3-2) combines with J gene TRBJ1-1; TRBD1 matches at 8 bases. There are 14 residues in the CDR3. Germline CDR1 is LGHDT and CDR2 is YNNKEL (reference sequence). With 6 bases clipped from V and 5 bases from J, the junction kept 8 bases outside the gene matches. CDR3 bases: TGTGCCAGCAGACCTCAGGGGGCGCGTACTGAAGCTTTCTTT. Encoded protein: CASRPQGARTEAFF.